The 14 T cell receptor beta chains reported below all come from one sample, sequenced in a study of beta chain features in type 1 diabetes. Of the isolated RNA, all was reverse transcribed, and so the sequenced material was expressed TCRB transcripts. Some clones are missing from TCRdb's copy, which holds only in-frame ones; the method was immunoSEQ multiplex PCR. The data show about 350,000 clones, roughly a fifth seen once. The sequencing input was naive CD4+ T cells from blood. The receptor source for this set is a woman aged 18-30 years in good health.

This clone was counted a few times. The rearrangement links TRBV9 to TRBJ2-7; 8 bases map to TRBD1. The V and J ends lost 4 bases and 1 base, in that order; junction bases with no gene match: 4. Germline-derived CDR1 and CDR2 are SGDLS and YYNGEE. The CDR3 is made up of 14 amino acids. The chain's CDR3 is CASSSGGDSYEQYF. The CDR3 DNA follows: TGTGCCAGCAGCTCAGGGGGCGATTCCTACGAGCAGTACTTC.

This clone has more than one count but fewer than ten. The V call is TRBV5-1, the J call TRBJ1-5; weak D call: TRBD1 (6 bases). Germline-derived CDR1 and CDR2 are SGHRS and YFSETQ. This CDR3 contains 15 residues. V lost 0 bases to trimming and J lost 8 bases, with 15 bases between them. Here the CDR3 reads CASSLAGQSREPQHF. In DNA, the CDR3 is TGCGCCAGCAGCTTGGCAGGACAGTCCCGGGAGCCCCAGCATTTT.

The rearrangement uses TRBV5-1 and TRBJ2-2, with a possible D match to TRBD1 (6 bases). Germline-derived CDR1 and CDR2 are SGHRS and YFSETQ. The V and J ends lost 0 bases and 5 bases respectively, with 8 bases between them. The CDR3 totals 14 residues. In nucleotides, the CDR3 is TGCGCCAGCAGCTTGGCACAGGGAACCGGGGAGCTGTTTTTT. This translates into CASSLAQGTGELFF.

The gene calls are TRBV5-1 and TRBJ2-7; TRBD1 matches 11 bases. The CDR3 runs 13 residues. Germline V gene sequence: CDR1 SGHRS, CDR2 YFSETQ. The V and J ends lost 4 bases and 5 bases, in that order; junction bases with no gene match: 2. The CDR3 DNA is TGCGCCAGCAGCCGGGGACAGGGGGACGAGCAGTACTTC. This encodes CASSRGQGDEQYF.

The table lists this clone with a count of one. The chain employs TRBV29-1 and TRBJ1-3; no clear D gene. Per the germline V gene, CDR1 is SQVTM and CDR2 is ANQGSEA. The CDR3 has 12 residues. With 6 bases removed from V and 4 bases from J, the gap between germline ends came to 10 bases. CDR3 nucleotides: TGCAGCGTACGGACGGGAGGAAACACCATATATTTT. Translated: CSVRTGGNTIYF. The whole variable domain, filled in from reference TRBV29-1 and TRBJ1-3, reads SAVISQKPSRDICQRGTSLTIQCQVDSQVTMMFWYRQQPGQSLTLIATANQGSEATYESGFVIDKFPISRPNLTFSTLTVSNMSPEDSSIYLCSVRTGGNTIYFGEGSWLTVV.

The sample holds a few counts of this clone. V gene TRBV6-1 combines with J gene TRBJ2-6; no clear D gene. Looked up from germline, CDR1 is MNHNS and CDR2 is SASEGT. The CDR3 totals 16 residues. The ends were cut back, 4 bases at V and 4 bases at J, with 14 bases in the middle. CDR3 sequence reads: CASSASIVTGANVLTF. In nucleotides, the CDR3 is TGTGCCAGCAGTGCCTCCATAGTTACCGGGGCCAACGTCCTGACTTTC.

The gene calls are TRBV30 and TRBJ1-1, with D possibly being TRBD1 (6 bases). The CDR3 totals 11 residues. Germline CDR1 GTSNPN, CDR2 SVGIG (reference sequence). Trimming pared 1 base from V and 10 bases from J, leaving 10 bases between. The CDR3 here is CAWSAPRGAFF. CDR3 nucleotide sequence: TGTGCCTGGAGTGCCCCCAGGGGAGCTTTCTTT.

This clone was found a few times. The chain employs TRBV7-2 and TRBJ1-2; D gene ambiguous. The CDR3 runs 12 residues. The germline V gene has CDR1 SGHTA and CDR2 FQGNSA. Trimming removed 2 bases at V and 3 bases at J, with 4 bases between. CDR3 DNA: TGTGCCAGCAGCTTACTGTACTATGGCTACACCTTC. It translates to CASSLLYYGYTF.

Regarding this clone: Distinct nucleotide sequences in the sample also encode this CDR3. This chain joins TRBV7-9 and TRBJ1-2; a possible D gene is TRBD1 (5 bases). The V end lost 2 bases, the J end lost 8 bases, and 9 bases lay between the germline ends. CDR1 and CDR2 (germline): SEHNR, FQNEAQ (reference sequence). This CDR3 is built from 12 residues. In DNA, the CDR3 is TGTGCCAGCAGCTTAACAGGAGGGGGCTACACCTTC. This translates into CASSLTGGGYTF.

This clone is a singleton in its sample. The V call is TRBV19, the J call TRBJ1-1; 7 nucleotides align to TRBD1. The CDR3 has 16 residues. Germline values: CDR1 LNHDA, CDR2 SQIVND (reference sequence). Germline trimming cut 5 bases from V and 2 bases from J; bases unmatched to any gene: 11. The CDR3 DNA is TGTGCCAGTAGTTATGACGGGACAGCCTTCAACACTGAAGCTTTCTTT. Protein: CASSYDGTAFNTEAFF.

This chain uses TRBV5-1 with TRBJ2-7; 10 nucleotides agree with TRBD1. The length of the CDR3 is 15 residues. With 4 bases clipped from V and 2 bases from J, the junction kept 6 bases outside the gene matches. Germline CDR1 SGHRS, CDR2 YFSETQ. The DNA for the CDR3 is TGCGCCAGCAGCCAGACAGGGGGCGAACCCTACGAGCAGTACTTC. This codes for CASSQTGGEPYEQYF.

This clone occurred a few times. The chain uses TRBV7-9 and TRBJ2-1; unclear D gene. The CDR3 covers 12 residues. Germline CDR1 and CDR2: SEHNR and FQNEAQ (reference sequence). The V and J ends lost 8 bases and 10 bases respectively, with 15 bases between them. This CDR3 reads CASGYISNEQFF. In nucleotides, the CDR3 is TGTGCCAGCGGTTACATCTCAAACGAGCAGTTCTTC.

CDR3 coding DNA: TGTGCCAGCAGCCCAACAGGGCAGGGGGAGACCCAGTACTTC. This gives the protein CASSPTGQGETQYF. The chain combines TRBV9 with TRBJ2-5; D possibly corresponds to TRBD1 (6 bases). The CDR3 loop spans 14 amino acids. Trimming cost V 4 bases and J 5 bases, with 15 bases left between them. Germline loops: CDR1 SGDLS, CDR2 YYNGEE.

The rearrangement uses TRBV19 and TRBJ2-1; D call uncertain. Germline lookup yields CDR1 LNHDA and CDR2 SQIVND (reference sequence). The CDR3 runs to 15 residues. The V and J ends lost 5 bases and 0 bases respectively, with 11 bases between them. CDR3: CASSLQAGSYNEQFF. The CDR3 region has the DNA TGTGCCAGTAGTCTCCAGGCCGGCTCCTACAATGAGCAGTTCTTC.